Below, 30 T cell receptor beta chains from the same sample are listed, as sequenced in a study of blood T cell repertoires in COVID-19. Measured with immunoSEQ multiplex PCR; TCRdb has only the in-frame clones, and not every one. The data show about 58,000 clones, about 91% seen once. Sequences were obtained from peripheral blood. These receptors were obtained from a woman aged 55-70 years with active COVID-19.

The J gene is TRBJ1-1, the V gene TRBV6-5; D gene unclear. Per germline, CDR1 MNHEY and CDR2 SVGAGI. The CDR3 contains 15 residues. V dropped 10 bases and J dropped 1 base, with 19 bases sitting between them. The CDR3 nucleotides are TGTGCCACCCAGCCCGGGGTTAAAGCGAACACTGAAGCTTTCTTT. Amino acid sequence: CATQPGVKANTEAFF.

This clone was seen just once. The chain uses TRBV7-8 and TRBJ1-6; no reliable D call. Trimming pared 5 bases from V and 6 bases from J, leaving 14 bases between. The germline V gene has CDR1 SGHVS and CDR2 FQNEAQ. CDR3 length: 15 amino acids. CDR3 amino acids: CASSPFGPANSPLHF. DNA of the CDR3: TGTGCCAGCAGCCCCTTTGGGCCAGCTAATTCACCCCTCCACTTT.

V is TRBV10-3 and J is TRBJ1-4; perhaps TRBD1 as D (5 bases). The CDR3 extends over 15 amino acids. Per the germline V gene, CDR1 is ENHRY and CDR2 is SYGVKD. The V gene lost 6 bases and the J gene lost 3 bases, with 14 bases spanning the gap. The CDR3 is CAIRDIGGANEKLFF. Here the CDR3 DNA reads TGTGCCATCAGGGACATCGGAGGGGCTAATGAAAAACTGTTTTTT.

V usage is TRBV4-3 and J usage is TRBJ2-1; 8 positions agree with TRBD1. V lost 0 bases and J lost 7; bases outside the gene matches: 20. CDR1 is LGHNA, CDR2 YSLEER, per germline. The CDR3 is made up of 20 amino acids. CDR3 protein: CASSQDHPGVFGTGRNEQFF. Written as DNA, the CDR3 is TGCGCCAGCAGCCAAGATCACCCGGGGGTGTTTGGGACAGGTAGGAATGAGCAGTTCTTC.

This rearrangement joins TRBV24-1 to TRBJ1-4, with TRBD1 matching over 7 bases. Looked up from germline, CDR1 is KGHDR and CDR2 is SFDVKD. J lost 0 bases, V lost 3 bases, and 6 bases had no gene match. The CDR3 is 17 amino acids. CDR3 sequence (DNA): TGTGCCACCAGTGATCTAACTCAGGGGGCAACTAATGAAAAACTGTTTTTT. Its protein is CATSDLTQGATNEKLFF.

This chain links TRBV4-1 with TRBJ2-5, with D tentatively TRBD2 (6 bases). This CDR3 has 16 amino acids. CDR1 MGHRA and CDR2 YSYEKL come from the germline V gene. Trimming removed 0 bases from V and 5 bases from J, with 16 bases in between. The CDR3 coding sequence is TGCGCCAGCAGCCAAGAGGTTGGGTGGGGAGGCGAGACCCAGTACTTC. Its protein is CASSQEVGWGGETQYF.

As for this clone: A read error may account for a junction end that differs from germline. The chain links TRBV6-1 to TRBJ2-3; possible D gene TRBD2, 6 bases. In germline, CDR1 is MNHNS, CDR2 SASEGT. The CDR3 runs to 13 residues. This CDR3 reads CASSESGGAGTRF. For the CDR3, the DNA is TGTGCCAGCAGTGAAAGTGGAGGGGCCGGGACCCGTTTT.

The CDR3 DNA follows: TGTGCCAGCAGCCAGGGGGGATCAGGGTCACCCCTCCACTTT. It codes for CASSQGGSGSPLHF. The V and J genes are TRBV7-3 and TRBJ1-6, with 7 bases fitting TRBD1. V was clipped by 5 bases and J by 10 bases; unmatched bases: 8. CDR1 is SGHTA and CDR2 is FQGTGA in the germline V gene. The CDR3 sequence is 14 residues long.

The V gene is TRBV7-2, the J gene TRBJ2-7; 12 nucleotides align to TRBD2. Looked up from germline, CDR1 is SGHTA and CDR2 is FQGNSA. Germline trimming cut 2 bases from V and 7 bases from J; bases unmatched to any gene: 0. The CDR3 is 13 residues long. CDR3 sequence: CASSLLAGGEQYF. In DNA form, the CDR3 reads TGTGCCAGCAGCTTACTAGCGGGGGGGGAGCAGTACTTC.

CDR3 coding DNA: TGTGCCAGCAGCCAAGACGGACGGCGGGACAGTTACACAGATACGCAGTATTTT. It codes for CASSQDGRRDSYTDTQYF. V gene TRBV3-1 (or the pseudogene TRBV3-2) combines with J gene TRBJ2-3; D may be TRBD1 (7 bases). The CDR3 has 18 residues. Per the germline V gene, CDR1 is LGHDT and CDR2 is YNNKEL (reference sequence). Trimming removed 0 bases from V and 2 bases from J, with 18 bases in between.

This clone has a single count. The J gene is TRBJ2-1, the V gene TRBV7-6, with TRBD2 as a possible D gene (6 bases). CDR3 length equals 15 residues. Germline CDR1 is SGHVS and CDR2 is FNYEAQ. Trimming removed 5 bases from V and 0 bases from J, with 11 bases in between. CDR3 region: CASSRTSTSYNEQFF. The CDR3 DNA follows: TGTGCCAGCAGCCGTACTAGCACCTCCTACAATGAGCAGTTCTTC.

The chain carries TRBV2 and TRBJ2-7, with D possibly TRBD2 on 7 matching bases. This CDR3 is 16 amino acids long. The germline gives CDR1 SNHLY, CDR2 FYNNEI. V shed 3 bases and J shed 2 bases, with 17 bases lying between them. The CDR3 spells CASSELGRGAAYEQYF. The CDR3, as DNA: TGTGCCAGCAGTGAGTTAGGTCGGGGGGCCGCCTACGAGCAGTACTTC.

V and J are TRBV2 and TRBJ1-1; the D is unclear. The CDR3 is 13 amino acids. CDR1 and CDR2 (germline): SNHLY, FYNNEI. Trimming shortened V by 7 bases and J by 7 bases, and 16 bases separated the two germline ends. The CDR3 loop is CASIKPGPGEAFF. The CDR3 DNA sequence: TGTGCCAGCATTAAGCCTGGGCCCGGTGAAGCTTTCTTT.

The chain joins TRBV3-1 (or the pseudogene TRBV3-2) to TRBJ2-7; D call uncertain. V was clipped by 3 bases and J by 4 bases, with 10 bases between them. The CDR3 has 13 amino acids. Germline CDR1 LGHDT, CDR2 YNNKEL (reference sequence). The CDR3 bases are TGTGCCAGCAGCCAGGCCCCCAGTTACGAGCAGTACTTC. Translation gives CASSQAPSYEQYF.

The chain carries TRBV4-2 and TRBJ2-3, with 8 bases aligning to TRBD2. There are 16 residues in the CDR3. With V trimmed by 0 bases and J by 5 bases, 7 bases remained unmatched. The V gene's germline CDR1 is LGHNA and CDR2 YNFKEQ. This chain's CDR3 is CASSQDWSGGGDTQYF. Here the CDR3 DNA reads TGTGCCAGCAGCCAAGATTGGTCGGGGGGGGGAGATACGCAGTATTTT.

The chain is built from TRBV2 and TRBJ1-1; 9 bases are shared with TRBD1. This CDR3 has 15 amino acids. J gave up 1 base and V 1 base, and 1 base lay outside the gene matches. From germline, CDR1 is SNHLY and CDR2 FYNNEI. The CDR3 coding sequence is TGTGCCAGCAGTGAAGGGGGACAGGGGAACACTGAAGCTTTCTTT. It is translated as CASSEGGQGNTEAFF.

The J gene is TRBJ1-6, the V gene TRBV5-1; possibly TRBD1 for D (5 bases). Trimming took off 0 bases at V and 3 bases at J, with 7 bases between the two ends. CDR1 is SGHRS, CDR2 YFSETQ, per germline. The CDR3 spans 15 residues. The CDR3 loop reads CASSLGGGYNSPLHF. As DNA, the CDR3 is TGCGCCAGCAGCTTGGGGGGGGGCTATAATTCACCCCTCCACTTT. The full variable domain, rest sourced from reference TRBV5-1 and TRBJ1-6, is KAGVTQTPRYLIKTRGQQVTLSCSPISGHRSVSWYQQTPGQGLQFLFEYFSETQRNKGNFPGRFSGRQFSNSRSEMNVSTLELGDSALYLCASSLGGGYNSPLHFGNGTRLTVT.

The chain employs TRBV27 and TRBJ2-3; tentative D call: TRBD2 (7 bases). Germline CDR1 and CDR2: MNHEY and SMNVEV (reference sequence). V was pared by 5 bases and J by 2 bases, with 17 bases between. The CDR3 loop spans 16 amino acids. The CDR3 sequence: CASSRFGGPPTDTQYF. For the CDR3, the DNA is TGTGCCAGCAGTAGGTTCGGGGGGCCCCCCACAGATACGCAGTATTTT.

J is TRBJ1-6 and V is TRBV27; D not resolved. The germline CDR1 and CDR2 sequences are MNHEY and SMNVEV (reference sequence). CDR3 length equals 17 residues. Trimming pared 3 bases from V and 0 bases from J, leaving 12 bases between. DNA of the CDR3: TGTGCCAGCAGTTTGAAAGGGAGAGGCTCCTATAATTCACCCCTCCACTTT. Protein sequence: CASSLKGRGSYNSPLHF.

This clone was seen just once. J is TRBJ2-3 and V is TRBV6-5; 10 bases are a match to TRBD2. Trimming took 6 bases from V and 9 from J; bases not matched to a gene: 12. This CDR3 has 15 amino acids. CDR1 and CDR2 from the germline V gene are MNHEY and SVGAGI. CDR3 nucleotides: TGTGCCAGCAGAGCCGGGACTAGCGTCCGGGGGACGCAGTATTTT. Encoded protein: CASRAGTSVRGTQYF.

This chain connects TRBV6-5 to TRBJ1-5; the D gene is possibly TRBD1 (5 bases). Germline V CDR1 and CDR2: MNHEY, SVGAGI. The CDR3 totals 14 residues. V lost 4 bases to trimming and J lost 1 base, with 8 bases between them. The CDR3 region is CASSSGLSNQPQHF. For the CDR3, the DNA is TGTGCCAGCAGTTCAGGGTTGAGCAATCAGCCCCAGCATTTT.

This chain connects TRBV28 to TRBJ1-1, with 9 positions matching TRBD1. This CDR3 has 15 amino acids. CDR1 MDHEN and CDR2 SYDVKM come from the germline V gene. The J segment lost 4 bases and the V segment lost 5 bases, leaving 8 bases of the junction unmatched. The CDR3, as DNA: TGTGCCAGCAGTATGAACAGGGGGCGAAGCACTGAAGCTTTCTTT. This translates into CASSMNRGRSTEAFF.

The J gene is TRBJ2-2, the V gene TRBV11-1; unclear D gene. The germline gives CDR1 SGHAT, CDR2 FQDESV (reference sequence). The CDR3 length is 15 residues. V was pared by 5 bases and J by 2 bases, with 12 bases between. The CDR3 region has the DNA TGTGCCAGCAGCCTTCATGCAGGAAACACCGGGGAGCTGTTTTTT. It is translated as CASSLHAGNTGELFF.

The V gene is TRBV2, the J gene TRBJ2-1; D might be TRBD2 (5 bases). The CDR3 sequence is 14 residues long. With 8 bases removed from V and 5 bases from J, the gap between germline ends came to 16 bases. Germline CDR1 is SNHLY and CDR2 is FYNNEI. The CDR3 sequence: CASSWASTNNEQFF. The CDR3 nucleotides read TGTGCCAGCTCGTGGGCTAGCACTAACAATGAGCAGTTCTTC.

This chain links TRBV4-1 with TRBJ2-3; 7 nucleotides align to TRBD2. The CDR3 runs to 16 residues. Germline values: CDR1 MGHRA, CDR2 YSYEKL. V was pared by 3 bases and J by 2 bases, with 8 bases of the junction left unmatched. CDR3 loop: CASSQYGGGTTDTQYF. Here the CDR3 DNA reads TGCGCCAGCAGCCAGTACGGCGGGGGAACCACAGATACGCAGTATTTT.

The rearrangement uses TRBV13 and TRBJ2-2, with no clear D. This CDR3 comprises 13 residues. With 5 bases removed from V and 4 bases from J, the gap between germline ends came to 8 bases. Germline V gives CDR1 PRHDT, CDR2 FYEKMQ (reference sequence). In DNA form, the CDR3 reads TGTGCCAGCAGCCTACAGCCCACCGGGGAGCTGTTTTTT. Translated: CASSLQPTGELFF.

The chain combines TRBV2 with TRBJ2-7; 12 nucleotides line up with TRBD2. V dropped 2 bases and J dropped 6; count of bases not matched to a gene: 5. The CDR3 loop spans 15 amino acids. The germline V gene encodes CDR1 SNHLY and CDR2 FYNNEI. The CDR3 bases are TGTGCCAGCAGTGAACTAGCGGGGGGGCCTCCCGAGCAGTACTTC. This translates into CASSELAGGPPEQYF.

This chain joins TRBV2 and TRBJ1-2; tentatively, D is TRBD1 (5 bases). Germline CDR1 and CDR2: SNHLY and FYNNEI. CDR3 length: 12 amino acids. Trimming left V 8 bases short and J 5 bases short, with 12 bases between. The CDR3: CASGRVGYGYTF. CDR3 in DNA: TGTGCCAGCGGCAGGGTGGGGTATGGCTACACCTTC.

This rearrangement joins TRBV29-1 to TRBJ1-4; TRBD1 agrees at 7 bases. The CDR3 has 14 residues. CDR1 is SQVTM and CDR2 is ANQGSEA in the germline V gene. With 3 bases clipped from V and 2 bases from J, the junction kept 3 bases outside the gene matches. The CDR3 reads CSVDTGQTNEKLFF. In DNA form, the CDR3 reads TGCAGCGTTGACACGGGACAGACTAATGAAAAACTGTTTTTT.

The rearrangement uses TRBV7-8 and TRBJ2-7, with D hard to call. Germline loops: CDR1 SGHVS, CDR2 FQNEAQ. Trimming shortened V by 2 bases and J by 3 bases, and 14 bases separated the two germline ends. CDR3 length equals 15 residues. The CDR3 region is CASSLPDGPRYEQYF. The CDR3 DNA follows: TGTGCCAGCAGCTTACCCGATGGCCCCCGCTACGAGCAGTACTTC.